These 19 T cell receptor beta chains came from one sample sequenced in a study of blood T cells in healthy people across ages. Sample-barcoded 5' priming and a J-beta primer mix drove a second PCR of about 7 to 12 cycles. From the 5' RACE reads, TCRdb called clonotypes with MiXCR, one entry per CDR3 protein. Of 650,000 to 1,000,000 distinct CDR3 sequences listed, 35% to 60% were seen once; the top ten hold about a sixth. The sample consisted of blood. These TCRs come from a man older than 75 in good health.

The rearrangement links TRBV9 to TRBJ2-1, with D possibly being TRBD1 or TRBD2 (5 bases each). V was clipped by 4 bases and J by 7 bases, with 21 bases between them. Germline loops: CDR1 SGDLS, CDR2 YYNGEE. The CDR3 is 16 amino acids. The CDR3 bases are TGTGCCAGCAGCCAAGGACGGCAGGGAGACTATAATGAGCAGTTCTTC. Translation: CASSQGRQGDYNEQFF.

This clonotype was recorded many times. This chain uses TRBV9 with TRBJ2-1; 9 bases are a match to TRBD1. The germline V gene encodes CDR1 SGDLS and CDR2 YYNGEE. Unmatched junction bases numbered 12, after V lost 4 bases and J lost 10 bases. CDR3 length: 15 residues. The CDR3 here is CASSPGGQGGREQFF. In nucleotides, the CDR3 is TGTGCCAGCAGCCCAGGGGGACAGGGCGGGAGAGAGCAGTTCTTC.

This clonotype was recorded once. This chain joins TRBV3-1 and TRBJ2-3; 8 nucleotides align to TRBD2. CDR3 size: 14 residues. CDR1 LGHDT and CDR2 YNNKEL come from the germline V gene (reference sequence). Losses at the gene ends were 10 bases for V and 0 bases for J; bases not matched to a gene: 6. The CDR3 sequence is CATQLAASTDTQYF. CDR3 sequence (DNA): TGTGCCACCCAACTAGCGGCTAGCACAGATACGCAGTATTTT.

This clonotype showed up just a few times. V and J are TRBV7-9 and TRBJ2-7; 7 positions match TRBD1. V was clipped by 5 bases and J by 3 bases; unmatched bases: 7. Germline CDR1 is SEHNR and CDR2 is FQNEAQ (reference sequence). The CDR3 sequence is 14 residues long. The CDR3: CASSTGQTIYEQYF. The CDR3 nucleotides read TGTGCCAGCAGCACGGGACAGACGATCTACGAGCAGTACTTC.

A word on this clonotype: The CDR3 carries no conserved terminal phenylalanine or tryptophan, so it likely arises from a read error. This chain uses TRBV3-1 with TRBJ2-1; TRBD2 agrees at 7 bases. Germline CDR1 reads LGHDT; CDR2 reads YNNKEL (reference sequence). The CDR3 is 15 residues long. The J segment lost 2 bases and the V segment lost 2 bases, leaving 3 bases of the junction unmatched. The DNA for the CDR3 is TGTGCCAGCAGCCAATCCCTAGCGGCCTACAATGAGCAGTTCCTC. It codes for CASSQSLAAYNEQFL.

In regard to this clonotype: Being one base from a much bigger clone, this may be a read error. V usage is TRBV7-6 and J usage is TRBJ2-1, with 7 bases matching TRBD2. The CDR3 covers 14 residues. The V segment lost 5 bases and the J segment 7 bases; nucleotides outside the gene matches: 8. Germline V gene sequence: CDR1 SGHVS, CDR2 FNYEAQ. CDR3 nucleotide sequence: TGTGCCAGCAGCGCGCGGACTAGTGATAATGAGCAGTTCTTC. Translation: CASSARTSDNEQFF.

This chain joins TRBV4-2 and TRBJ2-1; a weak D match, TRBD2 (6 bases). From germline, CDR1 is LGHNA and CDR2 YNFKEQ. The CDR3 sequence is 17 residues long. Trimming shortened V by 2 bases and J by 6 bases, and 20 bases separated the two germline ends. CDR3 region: CASSQRLGLADINEQFF. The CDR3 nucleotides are TGTGCCAGCAGCCAAAGACTAGGCCTAGCTGACATCAATGAGCAGTTCTTC.

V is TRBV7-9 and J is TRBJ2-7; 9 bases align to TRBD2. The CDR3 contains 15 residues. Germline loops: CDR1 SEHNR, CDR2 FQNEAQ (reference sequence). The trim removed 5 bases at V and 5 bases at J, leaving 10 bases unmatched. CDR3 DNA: TGTGCCAGCAGCCCCGTCGGCGGGAGGGCCGACGAGCAGTACTTC. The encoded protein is CASSPVGGRADEQYF.

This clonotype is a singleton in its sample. This chain's CDR3 is CASGSLGGPGETQYF. CDR3 bases: TGTGCCAGCGGTAGCCTCGGAGGGCCGGGGGAGACCCAGTACTTC. The chain couples TRBV12-3 or TRBV12-4 to TRBJ2-5, with D perhaps TRBD2 (6 bases). V gave up 8 bases and J gave up 5 bases, with 21 bases separating them. CDR3 length: 15 amino acids.

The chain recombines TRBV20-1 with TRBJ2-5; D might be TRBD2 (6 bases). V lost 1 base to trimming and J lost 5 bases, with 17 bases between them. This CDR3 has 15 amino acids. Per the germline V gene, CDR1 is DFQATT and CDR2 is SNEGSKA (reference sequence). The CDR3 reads CSARGLKFSGETQYF. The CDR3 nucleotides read TGCAGTGCTAGAGGCCTCAAGTTTAGCGGCGAGACCCAGTACTTC.

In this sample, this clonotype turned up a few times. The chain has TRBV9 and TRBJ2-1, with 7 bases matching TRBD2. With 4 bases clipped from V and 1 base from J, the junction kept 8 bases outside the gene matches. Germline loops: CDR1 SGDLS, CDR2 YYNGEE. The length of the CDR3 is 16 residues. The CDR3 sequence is CASSILGGGSYNEQFF. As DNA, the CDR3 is TGTGCCAGCAGCATACTTGGGGGGGGTTCCTACAATGAGCAGTTCTTC.

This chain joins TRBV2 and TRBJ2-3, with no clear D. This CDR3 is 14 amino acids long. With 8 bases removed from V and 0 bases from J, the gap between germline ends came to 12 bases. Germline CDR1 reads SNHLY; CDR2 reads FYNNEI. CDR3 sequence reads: CASLLSPSTDTQYF. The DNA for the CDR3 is TGTGCCAGCCTCCTTAGCCCGAGCACAGATACGCAGTATTTT.

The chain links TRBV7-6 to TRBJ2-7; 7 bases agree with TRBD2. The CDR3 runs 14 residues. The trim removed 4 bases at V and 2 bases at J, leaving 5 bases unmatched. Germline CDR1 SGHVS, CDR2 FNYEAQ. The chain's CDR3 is CASSSSGNPYEQYF. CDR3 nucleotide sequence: TGTGCCAGCAGCTCCAGCGGGAACCCCTACGAGCAGTACTTC.

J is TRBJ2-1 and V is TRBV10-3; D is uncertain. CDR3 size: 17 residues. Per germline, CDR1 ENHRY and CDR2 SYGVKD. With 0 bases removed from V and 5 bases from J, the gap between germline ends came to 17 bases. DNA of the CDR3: TGTGCCATCAGTGAGTCTCTCTCAGGCCCCCAAAACAATGAGCAGTTCTTC. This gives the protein CAISESLSGPQNNEQFF.

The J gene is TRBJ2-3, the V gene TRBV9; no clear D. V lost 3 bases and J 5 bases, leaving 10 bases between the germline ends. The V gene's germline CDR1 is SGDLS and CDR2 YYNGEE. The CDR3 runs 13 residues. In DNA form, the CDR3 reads TGTGCCAGCAGCGGAGATGGGATAGATACGCAGTATTTT. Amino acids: CASSGDGIDTQYF.

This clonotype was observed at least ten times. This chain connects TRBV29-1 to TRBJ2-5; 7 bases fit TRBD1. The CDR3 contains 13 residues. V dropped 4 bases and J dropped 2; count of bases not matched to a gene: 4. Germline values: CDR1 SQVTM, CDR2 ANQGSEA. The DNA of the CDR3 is TGCAGCGTTGCCCGGGACAGACAAGAGACCCAGTACTTC. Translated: CSVARDRQETQYF.

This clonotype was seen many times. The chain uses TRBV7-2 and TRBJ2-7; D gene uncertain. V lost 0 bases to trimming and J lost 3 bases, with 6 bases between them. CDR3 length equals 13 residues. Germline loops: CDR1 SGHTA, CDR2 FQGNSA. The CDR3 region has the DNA TGTGCCAGCAGCTTAGCCCCTATCTACGAGCAGTACTTC. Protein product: CASSLAPIYEQYF.

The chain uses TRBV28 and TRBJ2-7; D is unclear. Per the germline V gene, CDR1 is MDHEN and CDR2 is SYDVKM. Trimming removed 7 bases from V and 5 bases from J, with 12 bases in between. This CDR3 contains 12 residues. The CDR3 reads CASTAGVHEQYF. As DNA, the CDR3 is TGTGCCAGCACGGCTGGGGTTCACGAGCAGTACTTC.

The DNA of the CDR3 is TGTGCCAGCAGCCAAGTCGGATCCGGGGCCGGGGAGACCCAGTACTTC. It codes for CASSQVGSGAGETQYF. The rearrangement uses TRBV4-2 and TRBJ2-5; either TRBD1 or TRBD2 may supply D (5 bases each). This CDR3 spans 16 amino acids. V lost 1 base and J lost 5, with 17 bases in between. Germline V gives CDR1 LGHNA, CDR2 YNFKEQ.